These 2 T cell receptor beta chains originate from one sample sequenced in a study of breast tumors, draining lymph nodes, adjacent tissues. One entry per CDR3 protein results from TCRdb running MiXCR on the multiplex PCR reads. The data contain 150,000 or so distinct CDR3 sequences, around 35% of them singletons. Breast cancer patients provided tissue from their axillary draining lymph nodes. The material sequenced was axillary lymph node tissue. All receptors derive from a female donor with breast cancer. Some clones in this sample may be carry-over from other donors' samples.

This clonotype was seen repeatedly, ten times or more. V is TRBV6-5 and J is TRBJ2-7, with 11 bases matching TRBD2. This CDR3 region has 15 residues. V gave up 6 bases and J gave up 2 bases; unmatched junction bases: 6. Germline V gene sequence: CDR1 MNHEY, CDR2 SVGAGI. CDR3 amino acids: CASSVTSGSAYEQYF. CDR3 nucleotide sequence: TGTGCCAGCAGCGTCACTAGCGGGAGTGCCTACGAGCAGTACTTC.

This sequence joins TRBV13 and TRBJ2-7; the D is unclear. The CDR3 length is 14 residues. The germline gives CDR1 PRHDT, CDR2 FYEKMQ (reference sequence). The V gene lost 2 bases and the J gene lost 6 bases, with 14 bases spanning the gap. Here the CDR3 reads CASSLRTVDLEQYF. Written as DNA, the CDR3 is TGTGCCAGCAGCTTACGTACTGTGGACCTCGAGCAGTACTTC.